In its sample, the clone carrying this TCR beta chain was seen once. The source of the sample is a study of blood T cell dynamics during melanoma immunotherapy. Study in general: First-line therapy was either pembrolizumab or nivolumab with ipilimumab for metastatic melanoma.

The length of the CDR3 is 21 residues. The germline gives CDR1 LNHDA, CDR2 SQIVND (reference sequence). V was pared by 3 bases and J by 0 bases, with 24 bases between. Time point: week 3, after first cycle of checkpoint inhibitor. Each sorted CD8+ T cell subset had its entire DNA loaded. Assay: immunoSEQ multiplex PCR; the TCRdb copy retains only in-frame clones and omits some. The sample carries fewer than 20,000 clones, about 94% recorded once. The chain links TRBV19 to TRBJ2-6; D could derive from TRBD1 or TRBD2 (5 bases each). The TCR sequence derives from a human donor with melanoma. Specimen: effector memory CD8+ T cells from blood, collected from a patient treated with checkpoint blockade. The CDR3 loop reads CASSIRLGWDDPFSGANVLTF. Written as DNA, the CDR3 is TGTGCCAGTAGTATCCGTTTGGGATGGGACGATCCCTTCTCTGGGGCCAACGTCCTGACTTTC.